This TCR beta chain is drawn from a study of blood T cell repertoires in COVID-19. Recovery among Cohort 3 donors was established by two negative PCRs, clearance, or symptom resolution. V lost 5 bases and J lost 3; bases outside the gene matches: 3. The CDR3 is 13 amino acids. Authors' methods: Reference gene primers were amplified, and this amplification served to estimate nucleated cell counts. Only in-frame clones appear in the TCRdb table, and some are missing; sequencing was by immunoSEQ multiplex PCR. D and trimming come from the DNA, and the V and J calls and clone size come from that table. The sample carries 300,000 to 450,000 clones, more than 70% recorded once.

The sample was PBMCs or T cells enriched from blood (not recorded which). This receptor was obtained from a woman in her late teens or twenties who had recovered from COVID-19. This chain uses TRBV12-3 or TRBV12-4 with TRBJ1-1, with TRBD1 identical over 7 bases. CDR3: CASSPQGYTEAFF. For the CDR3, the DNA is TGTGCCAGCAGTCCACAGGGGTACACTGAAGCTTTCTTT.